The 13 T cell receptor beta chains reported below all come from one sample, sequenced in a study of T cell repertoires in cytomegalovirus infection. TCRdb reanalysed the reads using MiXCR and keeps one entry per CDR3 protein. The sample contains 350,000 to 550,000 distinct CDR3 sequences, roughly 30% of which appear only once. Sequencing was done on a sample of PBMCs. The source of these receptors is a human donor in good health (CMV status not recorded). Some clones in this sample may be carry-over from other donors' samples.

This clonotype came up a few times. This sequence joins TRBV4-1 and TRBJ2-1; no reliable D call. Trimming pared 1 base from V and 5 bases from J, leaving 9 bases between. Germline CDR1 is MGHRA and CDR2 is YSYEKL. The CDR3 length is 14 residues. In DNA, the CDR3 is TGCGCCAGCAGCCAAGTGTGGCCAGACAATGAGCAGTTCTTC. Translation gives CASSQVWPDNEQFF.

Many counts were recorded for this clonotype. The CDR3 spells CATSVSRGVDQPQHF. The CDR3, as DNA: TGTGCCACCAGCGTCTCCAGGGGGGTCGATCAGCCCCAGCATTTT. V gene TRBV24-1 combines with J gene TRBJ1-5, with TRBD1 identical over 7 bases. The CDR3 runs to 15 residues. The germline V gene has CDR1 KGHDR and CDR2 SFDVKD. V lost 7 bases, J lost 5 bases, and 10 bases stayed unmatched.

The chain links TRBV19 to TRBJ1-5; D unresolved. This CDR3 comprises 16 residues. The V and J ends lost 3 bases and 0 bases respectively, with 12 bases between them. Germline CDR1 is LNHDA and CDR2 is SQIVND (reference sequence). The CDR3: CASSIRQTNSNQPQHF. The CDR3, as DNA: TGTGCCAGTAGTATCCGGCAGACTAATAGCAATCAGCCCCAGCATTTT.

This chain uses TRBV20-1 with TRBJ1-5, with D possibly being TRBD1 (5 bases). CDR1 is DFQATT, CDR2 SNEGSKA, per germline (reference sequence). The CDR3 extends over 14 amino acids. Trimming stripped 1 base from V and 0 bases from J, with 7 bases between. The CDR3 nucleotides are TGCAGTGCTAGAGGAGACAGTAGCAATCAGCCCCAGCATTTT. Its protein product is CSARGDSSNQPQHF.

This clonotype was counted only a few times. The genes are TRBV20-1 and TRBJ2-5, with no clear D. CDR1 and CDR2 (germline): DFQATT, SNEGSKA (reference sequence). V lost 3 bases, J lost 5 bases, and 16 bases lay in between. The CDR3 has 14 amino acids. This CDR3 is CSARAADRRETQYF. CDR3 DNA sequence: TGCAGTGCTAGGGCAGCAGACCGTCGGGAGACCCAGTACTTC.

The rearrangement links TRBV5-5 to TRBJ1-1; TRBD1 matches at 9 bases. The CDR3 length is 16 residues. Germline CDR1 and CDR2: SGHKS and YYEKEE (reference sequence). The J segment lost 2 bases and the V segment lost 0 bases, leaving 5 bases of the junction unmatched. The CDR3 coding sequence is TGTGCCAGCAGCTTGGCCCCGGGACAGGGAAACACTGAAGCTTTCTTT. As protein: CASSLAPGQGNTEAFF.

CDR3 sequence reads: CASSDIPGLATDTQYF. The CDR3 nucleotides read TGTGCCAGCAGCGATATACCGGGACTAGCGACAGATACGCAGTATTTT. The V gene is TRBV6-1, the J gene TRBJ2-3; 10 bases are shared with TRBD2. The ends lost 6 bases at V and 3 bases at J; junction bases unmatched: 9. CDR1 is MNHNS, CDR2 SASEGT, per germline. The CDR3 sequence is 16 residues long.

The CDR3 here is CASSPRGTTDTQYF. CDR3 DNA: TGTGCCAGCAGCCCGCGAGGGACCACAGATACGCAGTATTTT. V gene TRBV6-1 combines with J gene TRBJ2-3; tentatively, D is TRBD1 or TRBD2 (5 bases each). V was pared by 6 bases and J by 2 bases, with 12 bases between. Germline V gene lookup returns CDR1 MNHNS and CDR2 SASEGT. The CDR3 spans 14 residues.

The chain joins TRBV4-1 to TRBJ2-7, with D uncertain. Germline CDR1 MGHRA, CDR2 YSYEKL. This CDR3 has 16 residues. The V gene lost 4 bases and the J gene lost 0 bases, with 16 bases spanning the gap. CDR3 coding DNA: TGCGCCAGCAGCCGTCATTACAGCCGGAACTCCTACGAGCAGTACTTC. This gives the protein CASSRHYSRNSYEQYF.

This chain uses TRBV7-8 with TRBJ2-2; D is undetermined. The CDR3 runs to 17 residues. CDR1 is SGHVS and CDR2 is FQNEAQ in the germline V gene. The V and J ends lost 2 bases and 3 bases respectively, with 16 bases between them. CDR3 DNA: TGTGCCAGCAGCTTACCGACTCAAACCCCGGACACCGGGGAGCTGTTTTTT. It translates to CASSLPTQTPDTGELFF.

CDR3 sequence reads: CATSDSPGSEQYF. CDR3 bases: TGTGCCACCAGTGATTCCCCGGGCTCCGAGCAGTACTTC. J is TRBJ2-7 and V is TRBV24-1; no clear D gene. CDR3 length: 13 amino acids. The V gene's germline CDR1 is KGHDR and CDR2 SFDVKD. V gave up 2 bases and J gave up 6 bases, with 10 bases separating them.

The table lists this clonotype with many counts. CDR3 in DNA: TGTGCCAGCAGCTTGACAGCTAACTATGGCTACACCTTC. Its protein product is CASSLTANYGYTF. The chain combines TRBV7-2 with TRBJ1-2, with a possible D match to TRBD1 (5 bases). Germline values: CDR1 SGHTA, CDR2 FQGNSA. CDR3 length equals 13 residues. Trimming cost V 3 bases and J 0 bases, with 5 bases left between them.

The J gene is TRBJ2-5, the V gene TRBV4-3, with TRBD1 matching 7 bases. V was pared by 0 bases and J by 2 bases, with 6 bases of the junction left unmatched. Germline CDR1 reads LGHNA; CDR2 reads YSLEER. CDR3 length: 16 amino acids. CDR3 protein: CASSQDGDRDQETQYF. The DNA for the CDR3 is TGCGCCAGCAGCCAAGACGGTGACAGGGATCAAGAGACCCAGTACTTC.